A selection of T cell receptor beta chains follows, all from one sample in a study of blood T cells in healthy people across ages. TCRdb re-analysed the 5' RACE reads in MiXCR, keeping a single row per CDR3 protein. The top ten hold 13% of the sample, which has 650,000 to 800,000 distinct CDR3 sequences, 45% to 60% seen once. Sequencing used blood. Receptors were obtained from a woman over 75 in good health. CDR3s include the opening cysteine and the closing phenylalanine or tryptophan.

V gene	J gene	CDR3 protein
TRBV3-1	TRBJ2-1	CASSAGGAGYNEQFF
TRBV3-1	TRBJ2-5	CAGSHAGSSETQYF
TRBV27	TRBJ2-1	CASSLRIGGINEQFF
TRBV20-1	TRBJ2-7	CSATPGQVLSYEQYF
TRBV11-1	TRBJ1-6	CASSPGGRGLWSPLHF
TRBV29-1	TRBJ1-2	CSAPGNYGYTF
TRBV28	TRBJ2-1	CASRASGGNHNEQFF
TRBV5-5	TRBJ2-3	CASSLATRSLAQYF
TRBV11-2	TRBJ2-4	CASSRDWRDIQYF
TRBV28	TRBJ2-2	CASSWASTGTGELFF
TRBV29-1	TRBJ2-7	CSVAGTRSYEQYF
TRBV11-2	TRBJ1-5	CASSLSPSNQPRHF
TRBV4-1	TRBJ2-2	CASSHVRAGTGELFF
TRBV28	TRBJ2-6	CASRPGTAGANVLTF
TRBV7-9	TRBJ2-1	CASSPRTGQGYNEQFF
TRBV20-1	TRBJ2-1	CSARLAGLDEQFF
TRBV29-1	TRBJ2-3	CSYRTSADTQYF
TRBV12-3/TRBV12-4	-	CASSWVGGTGSAETQYF
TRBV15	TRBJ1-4	CATSRTNEKLFF
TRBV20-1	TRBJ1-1	CSAWDHASWNTEAFF
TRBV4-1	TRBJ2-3	CASSQDFGYRTDTQYF
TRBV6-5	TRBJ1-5	CASSPDRATNQPQHF
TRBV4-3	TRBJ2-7	CASSQRQGVDEQYF
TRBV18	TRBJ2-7	CASSPGQDNRIGEQYF
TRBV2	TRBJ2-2	CASRAAALTNTGELFF
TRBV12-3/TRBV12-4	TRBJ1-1	CASSSPSPNLGDTEAFF
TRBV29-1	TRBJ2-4	CSKGTPQGTQYF
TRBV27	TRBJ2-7	CASSFDADRNSYEQYF
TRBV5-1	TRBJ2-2	CASSLEAGGFSTGELFF
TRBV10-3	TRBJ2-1	CAISEARREGNEQFF
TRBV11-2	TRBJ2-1	CASSLGTVRTGEQFF
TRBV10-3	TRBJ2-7	CAISDTSGVLHEQYF
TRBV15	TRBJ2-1	CATSRGPGQGYNEQFF
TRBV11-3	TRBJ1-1	CASSLVNDSMNTEAFF
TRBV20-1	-	CSGNTLDSGIPGETQYF
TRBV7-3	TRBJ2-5	CPSSLSPVVPKRETQYF
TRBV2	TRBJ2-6	CASSESGLGANVLTF
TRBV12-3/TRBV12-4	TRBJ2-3	CASRRGTVNPTDTQYF
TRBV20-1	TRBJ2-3	CSARDTGQGNTDAQYF
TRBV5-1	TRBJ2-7	CASSLDLSYEQYF
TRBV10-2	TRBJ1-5	CASSDGTGNQHF
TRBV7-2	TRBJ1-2	CASSLDRQANYGYTF